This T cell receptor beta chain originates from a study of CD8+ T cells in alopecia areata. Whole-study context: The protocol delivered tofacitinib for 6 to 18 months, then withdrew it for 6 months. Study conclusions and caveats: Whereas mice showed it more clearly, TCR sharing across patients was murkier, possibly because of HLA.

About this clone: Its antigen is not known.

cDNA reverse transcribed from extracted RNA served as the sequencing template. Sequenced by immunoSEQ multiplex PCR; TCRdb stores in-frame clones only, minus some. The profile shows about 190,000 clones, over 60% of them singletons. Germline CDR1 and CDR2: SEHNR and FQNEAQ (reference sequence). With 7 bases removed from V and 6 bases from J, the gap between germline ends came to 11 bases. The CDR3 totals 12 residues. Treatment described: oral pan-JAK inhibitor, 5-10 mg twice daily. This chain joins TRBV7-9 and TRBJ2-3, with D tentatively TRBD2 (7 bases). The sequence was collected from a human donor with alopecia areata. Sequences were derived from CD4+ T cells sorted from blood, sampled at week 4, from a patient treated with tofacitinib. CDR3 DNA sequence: TGTGCCAGCACCGCGGGGGCCGATACGCAGTATTTT. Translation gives CASTAGADTQYF.